This T cell receptor (beta chain) was identified in a study of regulatory T cells in long-lasting Graves disease. As to time point: newly diagnosed GD, antithyroid drugs for less than 3 months. RNA extracted from PBMCs served as the sequencing template. Germline assignment: CDR1 SGHRS and CDR2 YFSETQ. CDR3 length: 14 residues. Trimming removed 5 bases at V and 4 bases at J, with 13 bases between. Building of the TCR beta libraries involved iRepertoire HTBI primers and Arm-PCR of CDR3 regions. TCRdb ran MiXCR on the multiplex PCR reads and lists one entry per CDR3 protein. Of approximately 560,000 distinct CDR3 sequences in the sample, around 16% were seen once. The sample was also reused in another study, on T cells in Graves' hyperthyroidism and ophthalmopathy. From that study: It was uncontrolled infection, other autoimmune disease, pregnancy or lactation that excluded patients.

The sequence derives from a man younger than 35 with Graves disease. This specimen consisted of peripheral blood mononuclear cells (PBMCs), obtained at new diagnosis, from a patient treated with antithyroid drugs. V and J are TRBV5-1 and TRBJ1-5; TRBD1 might be the D (6 bases). CDR3 in amino acids: CASSPDSENQPQHF. CDR3 nucleotides: TGCGCCAGCAGTCCGGACAGCGAAAATCAGCCCCAGCATTTT.